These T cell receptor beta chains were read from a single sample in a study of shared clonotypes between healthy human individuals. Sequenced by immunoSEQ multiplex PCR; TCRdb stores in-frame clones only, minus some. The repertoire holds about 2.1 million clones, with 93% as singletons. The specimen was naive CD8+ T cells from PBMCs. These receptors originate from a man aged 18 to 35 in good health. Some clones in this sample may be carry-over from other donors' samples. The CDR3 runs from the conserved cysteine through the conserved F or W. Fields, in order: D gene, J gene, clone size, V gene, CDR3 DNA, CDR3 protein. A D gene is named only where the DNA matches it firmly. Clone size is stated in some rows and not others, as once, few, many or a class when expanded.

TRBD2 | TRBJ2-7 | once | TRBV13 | TGTGCCAGCAGCCACAGTCTAGCGGAGACGGCCCCCAACTACGAGCAGTACTTC | CASSHSLAETAPNYEQYF
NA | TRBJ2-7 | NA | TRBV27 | TGTGCCAGCAGTTTATCGTACAGTCTCTACGAGCAGTACTTC | CASSLSYSLYEQYF
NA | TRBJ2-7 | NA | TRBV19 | TGTGCCAGTAGTATAGATATAGGACAGACCTACGAGCAGTACTTC | CASSIDIGQTYEQYF
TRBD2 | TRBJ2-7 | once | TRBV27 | TGTGCCAGCAGTCCGACTCCGGGGGAGGGCGAGCAGTACTTC | CASSPTPGEGEQYF
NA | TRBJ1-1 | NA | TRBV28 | TGTGCCAGCAGTTTATCCGCTGAAGCTTTCTTT | CASSLSAEAFF
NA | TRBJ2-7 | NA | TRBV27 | TGTGCCAGCAGCCTAACAGCGGCCGGACTCTACGAGCAGTACTTC | CASSLTAAGLYEQYF
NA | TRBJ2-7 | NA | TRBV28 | TGTGCCAGCAGTTTAATGCAGGGTCCCATCTACGAGCAGTACTTC | CASSLMQGPIYEQYF
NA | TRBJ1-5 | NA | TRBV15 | TGTGCCACCAGCAGAGAGCTGACCGGGACCGCCATTAGCAATCAGCCCCAGCATTTT | CATSRELTGTAISNQPQHF
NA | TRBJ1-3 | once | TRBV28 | TGTGCCAGCAGCCACGGACCGTTCCTCTCTGGAAACACCATATATTTT | CASSHGPFLSGNTIYF
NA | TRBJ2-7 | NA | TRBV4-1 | TGCGCCAGCAGCCCTTTTGAGGCCTACGAGCAGTACTTC | CASSPFEAYEQYF
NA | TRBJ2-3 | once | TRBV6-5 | TGTGCCAGCAGTTACCGCGGGGCGGGAAGAGATACGCAGTATTTT | CASSYRGAGRDTQYF
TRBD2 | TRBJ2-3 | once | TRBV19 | TGTGCCAGTAGTATCCGACTAGCGGGAGGGCCTACAGATACGCAGTATTTT | CASSIRLAGGPTDTQYF
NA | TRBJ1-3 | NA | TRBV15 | TGTGCCACCAGCGCAGGGTATAGGGCTGGAAACACCATATATTTT | CATSAGYRAGNTIYF
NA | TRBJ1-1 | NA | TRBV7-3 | TGTGCCAGCAGCCCATTCGGAGGGACTGAAGCTTTCTTT | CASSPFGGTEAFF
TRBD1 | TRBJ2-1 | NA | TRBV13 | TGTGCCAGCAGCTCCGGGACAGAGTACAATGAGCAGTTCTTC | CASSSGTEYNEQFF
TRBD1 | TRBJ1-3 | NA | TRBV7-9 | TGTGCCAGCACCAAAGGACAGGGGGCTGGAAACACCATATATTTT | CASTKGQGAGNTIYF
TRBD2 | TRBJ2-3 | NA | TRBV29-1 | TGCAGCGTTGGACTGAGGGGAGGGGTGGCAGATACGCAGTATTTT | CSVGLRGGVADTQYF
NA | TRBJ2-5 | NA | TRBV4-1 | TGCGCCAGCAGCCAAGATCCCCCTATGGTTCGCGGCCAAGAGACCCAGTACTTC | CASSQDPPMVRGQETQYF
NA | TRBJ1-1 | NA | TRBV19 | TGTGCCAGTATAGGGCTCCTGGGTAGTGAAGCTTTCTTT | CASIGLLGSEAFF